Included here is one T cell receptor (beta chain) sequence, with context. What it recognizes is unknown. Thymic samples were excised during corrective heart operations. The donors were infants in Finland with congenital heart defects, otherwise immunologically healthy. This entry belongs to a study of human thymus T cells. The study, taken as a whole, reports: V and J gene usage appeared biased in thymic and blood repertoires. Unrelated people showed highly overlapping thymic repertoires, related research reported.

The CDR3 sequence is 15 residues long. The germline V gene has CDR1 SQVTM and CDR2 ANQGSEA. Germline trimming cut 7 bases from V and 3 bases from J; bases unmatched to any gene: 8. Generated by immunoSEQ multiplex PCR, the TCRdb table keeps only in-frame clones and is missing some. The table has roughly 77,000 clones, around 95% seen once. This TCR derives from a girl in the first two years of life with a congenital heart defect but otherwise immunologically healthy. Specimen: thymus tissue. The rearrangement joins TRBV29-1 to TRBJ2-1, with 11 nucleotides matching TRBD2. The CDR3 spells CSAELAGVYYNEQFF. The CDR3 DNA sequence: TGCAGCGCCGAACTAGCGGGAGTCTACTACAATGAGCAGTTCTTC.